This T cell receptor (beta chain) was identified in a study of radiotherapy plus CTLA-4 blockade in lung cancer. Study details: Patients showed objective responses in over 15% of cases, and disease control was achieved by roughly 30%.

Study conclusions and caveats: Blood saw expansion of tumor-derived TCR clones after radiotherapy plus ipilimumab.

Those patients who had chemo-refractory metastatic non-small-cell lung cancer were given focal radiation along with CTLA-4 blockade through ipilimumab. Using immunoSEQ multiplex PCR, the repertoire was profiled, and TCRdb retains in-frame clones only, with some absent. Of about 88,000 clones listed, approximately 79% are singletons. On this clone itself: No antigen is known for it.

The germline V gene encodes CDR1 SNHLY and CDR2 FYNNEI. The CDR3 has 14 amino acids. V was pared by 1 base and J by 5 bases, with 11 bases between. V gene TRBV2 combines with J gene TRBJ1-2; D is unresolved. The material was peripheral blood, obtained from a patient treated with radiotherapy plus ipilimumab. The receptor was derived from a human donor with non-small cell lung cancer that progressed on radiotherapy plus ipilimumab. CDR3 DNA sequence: TGTGCCAGCAGTGAAGATCCAGGAATTTATGGCTACACCTTC. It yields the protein CASSEDPGIYGYTF.